The rows below give T cell receptor beta chains drawn from one sample of a study of T cells of healthy individuals. One entry per CDR3 protein, called by TCRdb with MiXCR from the 5' RACE reads. Found here are around 79,000 distinct CDR3 sequences, around 5.1% of them singletons; the top ten hold 7% to 9%. These receptors came from a female donor in good health. Each CDR3 is given with its conserved first and last residue. Each record gives: D gene, V gene, clone size, J gene, CDR3 protein, CDR3 DNA. The D gene is left open where the match is weak. Clone size, where shown, is once, few, many, or a class for clones that have expanded.

d_gene: TRBD2; v_gene: TRBV5-1; abundance: many; j_gene: TRBJ2-3; CDR3aa: CASSLGGLAASTDTQYF; CDR3nt: TGCGCCAGCAGCTTGGGGGGACTAGCGGCTAGCACAGATACGCAGTATTTT
d_gene: -; v_gene: TRBV29-1; abundance: many; j_gene: TRBJ1-5; CDR3aa: CSVGEPGTAPQHF; CDR3nt: TGCAGCGTTGGGGAACCAGGGACGGCGCCCCAGCATTTT
d_gene: -; v_gene: TRBV30; abundance: -; j_gene: TRBJ2-3; CDR3aa: CAWGPGHYTQYF; CDR3nt: TGTGCCTGGGGCCCCGGGCATTATACGCAGTATTTT
d_gene: TRBD1; v_gene: TRBV6-1; abundance: many; j_gene: TRBJ1-3; CDR3aa: CASSEAPGQGRNTIYF; CDR3nt: TGTGCCAGCAGTGAAGCCCCGGGACAGGGGAGAAACACCATATATTTT
d_gene: -; v_gene: TRBV20-1; abundance: -; j_gene: TRBJ1-1; CDR3aa: CSAKEGPMNTEAFF; CDR3nt: TGCAGTGCTAAGGAGGGGCCCATGAACACTGAAGCTTTCTTT
d_gene: TRBD2; v_gene: TRBV14; abundance: -; j_gene: TRBJ2-4; CDR3aa: CASRVLTSGEEVDIQYF; CDR3nt: TGTGCCAGCAGGGTACTAACTAGCGGAGAGGAGGTGGACATTCAGTACTTC
d_gene: -; v_gene: TRBV21-1; abundance: many; j_gene: TRBJ2-3; CDR3aa: CASSTRADTQYF; CDR3nt: TGTGCCAGCAGCACTCGTGCAGATACGCAGTATTTT
d_gene: TRBD2; v_gene: TRBV6-5; abundance: -; j_gene: TRBJ2-7; CDR3aa: CASRVTSGSPYEQYF; CDR3nt: TGTGCCAGCAGGGTTACTAGCGGGAGCCCCTACGAGCAGTACTTC
d_gene: -; v_gene: TRBV20-1; abundance: few; j_gene: TRBJ2-5; CDR3aa: CSARDPAMTTEETQYF; CDR3nt: TGCAGTGCTAGAGATCCCGCAATGACTACCGAAGAGACCCAGTACTTC
d_gene: TRBD1; v_gene: TRBV5-6; abundance: -; j_gene: TRBJ1-3; CDR3aa: CASSDGTGAFSGNTIYF; CDR3nt: TGTGCCAGCAGCGATGGGACAGGGGCTTTCTCTGGAAACACCATATATTTT
d_gene: -; v_gene: TRBV28; abundance: -; j_gene: TRBJ2-7; CDR3aa: CASSNEGKDEQYF; CDR3nt: TGTGCCAGCAGTAACGAAGGGAAGGACGAGCAGTACTTC
d_gene: TRBD2; v_gene: TRBV29-1; abundance: many; j_gene: TRBJ2-1; CDR3aa: CSVDARGTSGTNEQFF; CDR3nt: TGCAGCGTTGATGCGAGAGGGACTAGCGGCACCAATGAGCAGTTCTTC
d_gene: -; v_gene: TRBV29-1; abundance: -; j_gene: TRBJ2-6; CDR3aa: CSVVGAAGANVLTF; CDR3nt: TGCAGCGTTGTGGGGGCGGCAGGGGCCAACGTCCTGACTTTC
d_gene: -; v_gene: TRBV3-1; abundance: many; j_gene: TRBJ1-5; CDR3aa: CASSPGGGNQPQHF; CDR3nt: TGTGCCAGCAGCCCGGGCGGTGGCAATCAGCCCCAGCATTTT
d_gene: TRBD1; v_gene: TRBV2; abundance: many; j_gene: TRBJ2-6; CDR3aa: CASSLTGGASGANVLTF; CDR3nt: TGTGCCAGCAGTCTGACAGGGGGGGCCTCTGGGGCCAACGTCCTGACTTTC
d_gene: TRBD1; v_gene: TRBV7-2; abundance: -; j_gene: TRBJ1-2; CDR3aa: CASSLGTGVGGYGYTF; CDR3nt: TGTGCCAGCAGCTTAGGTACAGGGGTCGGCGGCTATGGCTACACCTTC
d_gene: -; v_gene: TRBV29-1; abundance: many; j_gene: TRBJ2-1; CDR3aa: CSVEGVGRDNEQFF; CDR3nt: TGCAGCGTTGAAGGAGTAGGCCGAGACAATGAGCAGTTCTTC
d_gene: TRBD1; v_gene: TRBV7-3; abundance: -; j_gene: TRBJ2-3; CDR3aa: CASSSQGASLDTQYF; CDR3nt: TGTGCCAGCAGCTCCCAGGGGGCGTCGTTAGATACGCAGTATTTT
d_gene: TRBD1; v_gene: TRBV7-2; abundance: many; j_gene: TRBJ2-1; CDR3aa: CASSLDRAFYNEQFF; CDR3nt: TGTGCCAGCAGCTTGGACAGGGCGTTTTACAATGAGCAGTTCTTC
d_gene: -; v_gene: TRBV20-1; abundance: many; j_gene: TRBJ2-5; CDR3aa: CSAMGQETQYF; CDR3nt: TGCAGTGCTATGGGGCAAGAGACCCAGTACTTC
d_gene: TRBD1; v_gene: TRBV6-6; abundance: many; j_gene: TRBJ2-7; CDR3aa: CASSYGTGWNEQYF; CDR3nt: TGTGCCAGCAGTTATGGGACAGGGTGGAACGAGCAGTACTTC
d_gene: -; v_gene: TRBV2; abundance: -; j_gene: TRBJ1-5; CDR3aa: CASKQDRNQPQHF; CDR3nt: TGTGCCAGCAAGCAAGACAGGAATCAGCCCCAGCATTTT
d_gene: -; v_gene: TRBV4-2; abundance: many; j_gene: TRBJ1-5; CDR3aa: CASSQEEGSQPQHF; CDR3nt: TGTGCCAGCAGCCAAGAAGAGGGTTCCCAGCCCCAGCATTTT
d_gene: TRBD1; v_gene: TRBV20-1; abundance: -; j_gene: TRBJ1-2; CDR3aa: CSAREDRGILGYTF; CDR3nt: TGCAGTGCTAGAGAGGACAGGGGAATTTTAGGCTACACCTTC
d_gene: -; v_gene: TRBV9; abundance: many; j_gene: TRBJ2-7; CDR3aa: CASSPTAGSSYEQYF; CDR3nt: TGTGCCAGCAGCCCAACGGCGGGTAGCTCCTACGAGCAGTACTTC
d_gene: -; v_gene: TRBV29-1; abundance: many; j_gene: TRBJ1-1; CDR3aa: CSVEQPNTEAFF; CDR3nt: TGCAGCGTTGAACAGCCGAACACTGAAGCTTTCTTT
d_gene: -; v_gene: TRBV12-3/TRBV12-4; abundance: many; j_gene: TRBJ1-1; CDR3aa: CASSGHGGLREAFF; CDR3nt: TGTGCCAGCAGTGGACACGGAGGGCTGCGTGAAGCTTTCTTT
d_gene: -; v_gene: TRBV4-3; abundance: few; j_gene: TRBJ1-4; CDR3aa: CASSQGLGAANEKLFF; CDR3nt: TGCGCCAGCAGCCAAGGTCTGGGGGCAGCTAATGAAAAACTGTTTTTT
d_gene: -; v_gene: TRBV5-1; abundance: few; j_gene: TRBJ1-1; CDR3aa: CASSPSGRSSSEAFF; CDR3nt: TGCGCCAGCAGCCCCAGCGGGAGGTCGTCTTCTGAAGCTTTCTTT
d_gene: TRBD2; v_gene: TRBV20-1; abundance: many; j_gene: TRBJ2-1; CDR3aa: CSALKTSGRSWEQFF; CDR3nt: TGCAGTGCCCTTAAGACTAGCGGGAGGTCGTGGGAGCAGTTCTTC
d_gene: -; v_gene: TRBV6-5; abundance: many; j_gene: TRBJ2-6; CDR3aa: CASSSPGAYGANVLTF; CDR3nt: TGTGCCAGCAGTTCCCCAGGGGCTTATGGGGCCAACGTCCTGACTTTC
d_gene: -; v_gene: TRBV3-1; abundance: -; j_gene: TRBJ1-5; CDR3aa: CASSQDAGSDQPQHF; CDR3nt: TGTGCCAGCAGCCAAGACGCCGGGTCCGATCAGCCCCAGCATTTT
d_gene: TRBD1; v_gene: TRBV4-3; abundance: many; j_gene: TRBJ2-3; CDR3aa: CASSQGTGVGTDTQYF; CDR3nt: TGCGCCAGCAGCCAAGGGACAGGGGTAGGGACAGATACGCAGTATTTT
d_gene: TRBD1; v_gene: TRBV5-1; abundance: many; j_gene: TRBJ2-3; CDR3aa: CASSRLGQGGADTQYF; CDR3nt: TGCGCCAGCAGCCGCTTGGGACAGGGCGGAGCAGATACGCAGTATTTT
d_gene: -; v_gene: TRBV12-5; abundance: few; j_gene: TRBJ2-1; CDR3aa: CASGLVPVGKAYNEQFF; CDR3nt: TGTGCTAGTGGTTTGGTACCGGTGGGAAAGGCCTACAATGAGCAGTTCTTC
d_gene: -; v_gene: TRBV6-2/TRBV6-3; abundance: few; j_gene: TRBJ2-7; CDR3aa: CASSSPGDVYEQYF; CDR3nt: TGTGCCAGCAGTTCCCCCGGGGATGTCTACGAGCAGTACTTC
d_gene: -; v_gene: TRBV7-2; abundance: -; j_gene: TRBJ1-1; CDR3aa: CASSLHTNTEAFF; CDR3nt: TGTGCCAGCAGCCTCCACACGAACACTGAAGCTTTCTTT
d_gene: TRBD1; v_gene: TRBV4-3; abundance: many; j_gene: TRBJ2-3; CDR3aa: CASSHPPTGEDTQYF; CDR3nt: TGCGCCAGCAGCCATCCACCCACAGGGGAGGATACGCAGTATTTT
d_gene: -; v_gene: TRBV6-2/TRBV6-3; abundance: many; j_gene: TRBJ2-7; CDR3aa: CASSPRDFTEQYF; CDR3nt: TGTGCCAGCAGTCCCCGGGACTTCACCGAGCAGTACTTC
d_gene: TRBD2; v_gene: TRBV19; abundance: many; j_gene: TRBJ2-3; CDR3aa: CASSMAPSGRAEDTQYF; CDR3nt: TGTGCCAGTAGTATGGCGCCTAGCGGGAGGGCGGAAGATACGCAGTATTTT
d_gene: -; v_gene: TRBV18; abundance: -; j_gene: TRBJ2-2; CDR3aa: CASSPRSWTESPGELFF; CDR3nt: TGTGCCAGCTCACCCCGAAGCTGGACAGAGTCCCCCGGGGAGCTGTTTTTT
d_gene: -; v_gene: TRBV15; abundance: many; j_gene: TRBJ1-5; CDR3aa: CATSRDFGQSLWKQPQHF; CDR3nt: TGTGCCACCAGCAGAGATTTTGGCCAGTCCCTATGGAAGCAGCCCCAGCATTTT
d_gene: -; v_gene: TRBV7-9; abundance: few; j_gene: TRBJ2-2; CDR3aa: CASSLDEVAGELFF; CDR3nt: TGTGCCAGCAGCTTAGACGAGGTCGCCGGGGAGCTGTTTTTT
d_gene: -; v_gene: TRBV4-3; abundance: few; j_gene: TRBJ1-6; CDR3aa: CASSQDPDGNSPLHF; CDR3nt: TGCGCCAGCAGCCAAGATCCGGACGGAAATTCACCCCTCCACTTT
d_gene: TRBD1; v_gene: TRBV25-1; abundance: many; j_gene: TRBJ2-1; CDR3aa: CASSELMDRANEQFF; CDR3nt: TGTGCCAGCAGTGAATTGATGGACAGGGCAAATGAGCAGTTCTTC
d_gene: TRBD1; v_gene: TRBV4-1; abundance: many; j_gene: TRBJ2-1; CDR3aa: CASSQVGQGGEQFF; CDR3nt: TGCGCCAGCAGCCAAGTGGGACAGGGAGGGGAGCAGTTCTTC
d_gene: -; v_gene: TRBV30; abundance: few; j_gene: TRBJ2-3; CDR3aa: CAWSLFSEDTQYF; CDR3nt: TGTGCCTGGAGCCTTTTTTCAGAGGATACGCAGTATTTT
d_gene: TRBD2; v_gene: TRBV6-2/TRBV6-3; abundance: many; j_gene: TRBJ2-1; CDR3aa: CASSSGDYSYNEQFF; CDR3nt: TGTGCCAGCAGTTCGGGGGACTACTCCTACAATGAGCAGTTCTTC
d_gene: -; v_gene: TRBV24-1; abundance: many; j_gene: TRBJ1-5; CDR3aa: CATSDPAGGNQPQHF; CDR3nt: TGTGCCACCAGTGACCCCGCGGGGGGCAATCAGCCCCAGCATTTT
d_gene: -; v_gene: TRBV7-3; abundance: many; j_gene: TRBJ2-3; CDR3aa: CASSLIENSRLADTQYF; CDR3nt: TGTGCCAGCAGCTTAATTGAGAATAGCCGGTTGGCAGATACGCAGTATTTT
d_gene: TRBD1; v_gene: TRBV20-1; abundance: many; j_gene: TRBJ1-1; CDR3aa: CSARRDRPYTFF; CDR3nt: TGCAGTGCTAGACGGGACAGACCTTATACTTTCTTT